This TCR beta chain was found in a study of blood T cell repertoires in COVID-19 (dated by TCRdb to the early 2020s). With respect to the entire study: Samples covering the acute and convalescent phases of COVID-19 were provided by collaborators in the United States, Italy and Spain. Where available, HLA class I and class II types were taken from metadata supplied by the sample provider and were not determined by assay-based typing. Samples came from the ongoing ImmuneRACE study (first 160 participants) plus 1,254 subjects from 6 global collaborators. Sample metadata almost always included a de-identified subject ID, COVID-19 status, age in years and sex. The repertoires were made available in a free public database intended to serve as a resource for research on the immune response to SARS-CoV-2. The prospective study material was composed of cDNA or gDNA derived from T cells, B-cell-depleted T cells, or PBMCs. Subjects who had been exposed to COVID-19, were actively infected with it, or had recovered from it provided the deeply sampled blood TCRbeta repertoires that made up the dataset. Results and caveats for the whole study, not just this receptor: How much clinical and demographic metadata was included differed by source and by participant, and the metadata was provided uncurated.

In regard to this clone: Its antigen remains unidentified. The sample holds no much larger clone one base away, and base qualities are not on file.

TCRbeta CDR3 regions were amplified from genomic DNA using the immunoSEQ Assay, a bias-controlled multiplex PCR. Per the authors' processing: Nucleated cell counts per sample were estimated from amplification of reference gene primers within the assay. To quantify the absolute abundance of each unique TCRbeta CDR3 rearrangement, sequence reads were collapsed and filtered. For each sample, productive Simpson clonality was calculated by taking the square root of Simpson's diversity index across productive rearrangements. TCRdb took this table from immuneACCESS and kept in-frame rearrangements with V and J called. Such tables lack part of the clones; where checked against another copy, unresolved V genes explain under half of the gap, and the rest is unexplained. Clonal size and the V and J genes are those of that table, whereas D and trimming came from the DNA. This sample gives over 95,000 clones in total; roughly 85% of them show up just once. Around 5.5% of the sample comes from the top ten.

V is cut back by 2 bases and J by 0 bases, with 3 bases in the junction unmatched. CDR3 length: 17 amino acids, cysteine to phenylalanine. Of the read, only the CDR3 DNA is kept; its 51 bases are in frame from base 1. CDR1 and CDR2 were assigned from the germline V gene as KGHSH and LQKENI. One collaborating source in Seattle enrolled patients during active infection and followed them longitudinally through the course of disease. The collaborating institutions used their own protocols to collect whole blood in K2EDTA tubes. For TCRbeta analysis, collaborators shipped samples as frozen whole blood, isolated PBMCs, or DNA extracted from either of those sample types.

The source material was peripheral blood. The TCR originated in a woman aged 60 to 75 with COVID-19, enrolled during active disease. The V and J segments used are TRBV18 and TRBJ1-6; TRBD1 agrees with 8 junctional bases. The sequence in DNA is TGTGCCAGCTCACCAGGGACAGGACTCTCCTATAATTCACCCCTCCACTTT. Translation gives CASSPGTGLSYNSPLHF.